These 9 T cell receptor beta chains were sequenced from one sample in a study of blood T cell repertoires in COVID-19. Sequencing used immunoSEQ multiplex PCR; TCRdb keeps in-frame clones, though not all of them. The sample has about 63,000 clones, about 76% seen once. Sequenced sample: peripheral blood. The receptors originated from an elderly woman with acute or convalescent COVID-19.

The chain carries TRBV27 and TRBJ2-7; D remains ambiguous. Per the germline V gene, CDR1 is MNHEY and CDR2 is SMNVEV (reference sequence). Trimming removed 3 bases at V and 3 bases at J, with 12 bases between. The CDR3 spans 14 residues. The CDR3 loop is CASSFLGYNYEQYF. Written as DNA, the CDR3 is TGTGCCAGCAGTTTCCTGGGCTATAACTACGAGCAGTACTTC.

The V and J genes are TRBV29-1 and TRBJ2-7; TRBD1 might be the D (5 bases). Germline values: CDR1 SQVTM, CDR2 ANQGSEA. The CDR3 runs to 15 residues. Deletions cut 4 bases from V and 1 base from J, with 17 bases between. CDR3 bases: TGCAGCGTTGTGGGCAGGGCTAAACTTTCCTACGAGCAGTACTTC. This sequence encodes CSVVGRAKLSYEQYF.

The chain uses TRBV28 and TRBJ1-6; D remains unclear. The CDR3 is 17 amino acids. Trimming stripped 6 bases from V and 1 base from J, with 16 bases between. CDR1 is MDHEN and CDR2 is SYDVKM in the germline V gene. CDR3 bases: TGTGCCAGCAGCTCCCCTCCCCTGGCATCCTATAATTCACCCCTCCACTTT. This translates into CASSSPPLASYNSPLHF.

This sequence joins TRBV2 and TRBJ2-7; 13 bases are shared with TRBD2. This CDR3 has 14 amino acids. The V gene end was trimmed by 5 bases and the J gene end by 6 bases; junction bases not matched to a gene: 4. The V gene's germline CDR1 is SNHLY and CDR2 FYNNEI. CDR3 in amino acids: CASSRTSGSSEQYF. CDR3 nucleotides: TGTGCCAGCAGTCGGACTAGCGGGAGTTCCGAGCAGTACTTC.

The rearrangement uses TRBV7-3 and TRBJ2-1; the match to TRBD1 covers 10 bases. Trimming removed 3 bases from V and 6 bases from J; junction bases left unmatched: 5. This CDR3 comprises 15 residues. Germline assignment: CDR1 SGHTA and CDR2 FQGTGA. The CDR3 DNA is TGTGCCAGCAGCTTGCAGACAGGGGGCTTCAATGAGCAGTTCTTC. It yields the protein CASSLQTGGFNEQFF.

This chain links TRBV10-3 with TRBJ2-7, with TRBD1 identical over 7 bases. Unmatched junction bases numbered 7, after V lost 6 bases and J lost 5 bases. The germline V gene has CDR1 ENHRY and CDR2 SYGVKD. The CDR3 totals 13 residues. CDR3 nucleotides: TGTGCCATCAGGACGACAGGGCACAACGAGCAGTACTTC. Its translation: CAIRTTGHNEQYF.

This clone was picked up a small number of times. Other DNA variants within this sample encode the same CDR3. V gene TRBV5-1 combines with J gene TRBJ1-1; 8 nucleotides line up with TRBD1. The germline V gene encodes CDR1 SGHRS and CDR2 YFSETQ. Unmatched junction bases numbered 3, after V lost 0 bases and J lost 2 bases. The CDR3 loop spans 15 amino acids. The CDR3 is CASSLDGQGNTEAFF. The CDR3 DNA follows: TGCGCCAGCAGCTTGGACGGACAGGGCAACACTGAAGCTTTCTTT.

This clone was observed once. The chain links TRBV5-1 to TRBJ2-2; D is possibly TRBD2 (5 bases). Trimming took 4 bases from V and 3 from J, leaving 13 bases between them. The CDR3 length is 15 residues. From germline, CDR1 is SGHRS and CDR2 YFSETQ. The CDR3: CASSPDFTDTGELFF. The CDR3 DNA sequence: TGCGCCAGCAGCCCGGACTTTACCGACACCGGGGAGCTGTTTTTT.

The rearrangement joins TRBV25-1 to TRBJ2-7; 7 bases agree with TRBD1. V was pared by 6 bases and J by 5 bases, with 7 bases of the junction left unmatched. CDR3 length equals 13 residues. Germline V gene data show CDR1 as MGHDK and CDR2 as SYGVNS. The CDR3 DNA reads TGTGCCAGCAGGTCACACCAGGGGGACGAGCAGTACTTC. This sequence encodes CASRSHQGDEQYF.